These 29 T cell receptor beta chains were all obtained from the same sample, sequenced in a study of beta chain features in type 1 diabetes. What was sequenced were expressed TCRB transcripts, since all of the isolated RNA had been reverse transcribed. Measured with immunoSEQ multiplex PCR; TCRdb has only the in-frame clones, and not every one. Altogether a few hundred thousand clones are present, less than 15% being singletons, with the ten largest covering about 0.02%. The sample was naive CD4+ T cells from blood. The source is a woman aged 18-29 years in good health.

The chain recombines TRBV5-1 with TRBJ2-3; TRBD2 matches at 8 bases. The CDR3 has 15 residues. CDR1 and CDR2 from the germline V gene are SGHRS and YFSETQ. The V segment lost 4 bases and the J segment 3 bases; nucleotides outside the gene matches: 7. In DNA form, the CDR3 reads TGCGCCAGCAGCCTCACTAGCGGTAGGACAGATACGCAGTATTTT. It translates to CASSLTSGRTDTQYF.

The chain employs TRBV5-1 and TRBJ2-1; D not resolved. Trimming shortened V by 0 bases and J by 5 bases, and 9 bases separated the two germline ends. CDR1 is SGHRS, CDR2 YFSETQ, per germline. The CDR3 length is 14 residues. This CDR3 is CASSLAVTNNEQFF. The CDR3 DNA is TGCGCCAGCAGCTTGGCGGTGACAAACAATGAGCAGTTCTTC.

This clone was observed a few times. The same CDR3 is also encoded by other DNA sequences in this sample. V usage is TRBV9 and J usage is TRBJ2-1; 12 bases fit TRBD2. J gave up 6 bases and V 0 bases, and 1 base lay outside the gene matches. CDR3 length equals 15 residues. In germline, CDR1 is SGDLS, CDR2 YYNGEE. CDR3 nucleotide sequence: TGTGCCAGCAGCGTAGCTAGCGGGAGGGCCAATGAGCAGTTCTTC. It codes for CASSVASGRANEQFF. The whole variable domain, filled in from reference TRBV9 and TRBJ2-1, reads DSGVTQTPKHLITATGQRVTLRCSPRSGDLSVYWYQQSLDQGLQFLIQYYNGEERAKGNILERFSAQQFPDLHSELNLSSLELGDSALYFCASSVASGRANEQFFGPGTRLTVL.

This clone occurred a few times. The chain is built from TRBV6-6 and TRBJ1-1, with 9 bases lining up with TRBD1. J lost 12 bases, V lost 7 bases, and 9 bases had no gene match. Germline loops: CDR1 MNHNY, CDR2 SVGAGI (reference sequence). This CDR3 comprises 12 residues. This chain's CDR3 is CASIYGQGKTFF. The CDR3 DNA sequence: TGTGCCAGCATCTACGGACAGGGGAAGACTTTCTTT.

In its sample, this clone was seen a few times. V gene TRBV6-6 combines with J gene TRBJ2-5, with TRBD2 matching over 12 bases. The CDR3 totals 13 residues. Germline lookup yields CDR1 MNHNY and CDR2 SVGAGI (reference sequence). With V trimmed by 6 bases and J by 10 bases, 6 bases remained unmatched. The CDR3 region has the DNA TGTGCCAGCAGCCTAGCGGGAGGGCGGGACCAGTACTTC. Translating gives CASSLAGGRDQYF.

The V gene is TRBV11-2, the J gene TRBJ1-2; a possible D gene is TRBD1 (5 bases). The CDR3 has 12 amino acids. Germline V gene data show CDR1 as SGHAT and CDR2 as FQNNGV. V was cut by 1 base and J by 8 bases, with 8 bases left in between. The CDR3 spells CASSLGQGGYTF. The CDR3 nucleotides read TGTGCCAGCAGCTTAGGCCAGGGAGGCTACACCTTC.

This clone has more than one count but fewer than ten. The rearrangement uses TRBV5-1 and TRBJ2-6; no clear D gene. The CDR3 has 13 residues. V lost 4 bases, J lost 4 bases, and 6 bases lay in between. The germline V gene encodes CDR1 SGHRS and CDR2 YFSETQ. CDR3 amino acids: CASSLPGANVLTF. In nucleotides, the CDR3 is TGCGCCAGCAGCCTCCCGGGGGCCAACGTCCTGACTTTC.

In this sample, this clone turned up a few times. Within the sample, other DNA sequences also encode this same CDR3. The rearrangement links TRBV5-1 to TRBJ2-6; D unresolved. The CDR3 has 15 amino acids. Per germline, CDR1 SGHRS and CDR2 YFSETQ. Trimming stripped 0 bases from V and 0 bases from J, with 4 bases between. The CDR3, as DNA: TGCGCCAGCAGCTTGGCGGGCTCTGGGGCCAACGTCCTGACTTTC. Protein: CASSLAGSGANVLTF.

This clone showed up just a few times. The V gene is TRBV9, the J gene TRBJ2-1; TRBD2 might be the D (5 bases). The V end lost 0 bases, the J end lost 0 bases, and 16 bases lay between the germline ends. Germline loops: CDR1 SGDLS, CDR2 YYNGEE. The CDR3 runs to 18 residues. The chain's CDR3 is CASSVGGPLRVSYNEQFF. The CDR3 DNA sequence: TGTGCCAGCAGCGTAGGAGGGCCCTTACGGGTCTCCTACAATGAGCAGTTCTTC.

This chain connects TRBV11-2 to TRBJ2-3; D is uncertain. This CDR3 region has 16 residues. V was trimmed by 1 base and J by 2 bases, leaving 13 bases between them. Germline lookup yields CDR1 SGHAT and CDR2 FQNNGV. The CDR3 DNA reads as TGTGCCAGCAGCTTAGGGATCGGCGGATACACAGATACGCAGTATTTT. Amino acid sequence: CASSLGIGGYTDTQYF.

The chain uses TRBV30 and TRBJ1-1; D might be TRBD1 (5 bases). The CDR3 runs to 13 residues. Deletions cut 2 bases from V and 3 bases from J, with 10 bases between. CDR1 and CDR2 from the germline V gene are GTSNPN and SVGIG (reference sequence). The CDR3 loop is CAWSNQGDTEAFF. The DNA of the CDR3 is TGTGCCTGGAGTAACCAGGGTGACACTGAAGCTTTCTTT. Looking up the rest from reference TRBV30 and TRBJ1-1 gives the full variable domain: SQTIHQWPATLVQPVGSPLSLECTVEGTSNPNLYWYRQAAGRGLQLLFYSVGIGQISSEVPQNLSASRPQDRQFILSSKKLLLSDSGFYLCAWSNQGDTEAFFGQGTRLTVV.

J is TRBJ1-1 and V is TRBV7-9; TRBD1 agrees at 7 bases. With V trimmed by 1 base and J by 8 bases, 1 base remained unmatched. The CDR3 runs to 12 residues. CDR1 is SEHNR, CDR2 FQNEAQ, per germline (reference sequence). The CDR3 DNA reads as TGTGCCAGCAGCTTAGAGACAGGGGAAGCTTTCTTT. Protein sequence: CASSLETGEAFF. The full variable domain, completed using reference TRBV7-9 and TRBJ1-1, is DTGVSQNPRHKITKRGQNVTFRCDPISEHNRLYWYRQTLGQGPEFLTYFQNEAQLEKSRLLSDRFSAERPKGSFSTLEIQRTEQGDSAMYLCASSLETGEAFFGQGTRLTVV.

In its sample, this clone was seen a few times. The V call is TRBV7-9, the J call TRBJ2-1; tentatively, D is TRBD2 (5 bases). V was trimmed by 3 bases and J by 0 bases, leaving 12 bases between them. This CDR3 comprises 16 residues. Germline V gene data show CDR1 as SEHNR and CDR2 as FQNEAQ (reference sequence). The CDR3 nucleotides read TGTGCCAGCAGCTTGTTAGCGCTAAGCTCCTACAATGAGCAGTTCTTC. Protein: CASSLLALSSYNEQFF. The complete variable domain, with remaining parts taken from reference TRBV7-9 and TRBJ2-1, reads DTGVSQNPRHKITKRGQNVTFRCDPISEHNRLYWYRQTLGQGPEFLTYFQNEAQLEKSRLLSDRFSAERPKGSFSTLEIQRTEQGDSAMYLCASSLLALSSYNEQFFGPGTRLTVL.

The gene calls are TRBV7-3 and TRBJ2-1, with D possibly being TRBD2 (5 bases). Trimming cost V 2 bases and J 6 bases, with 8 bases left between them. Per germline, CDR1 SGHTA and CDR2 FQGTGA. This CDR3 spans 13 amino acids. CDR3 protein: CASSLERLNEQFF. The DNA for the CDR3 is TGTGCCAGCAGCTTAGAGCGGCTCAATGAGCAGTTCTTC.

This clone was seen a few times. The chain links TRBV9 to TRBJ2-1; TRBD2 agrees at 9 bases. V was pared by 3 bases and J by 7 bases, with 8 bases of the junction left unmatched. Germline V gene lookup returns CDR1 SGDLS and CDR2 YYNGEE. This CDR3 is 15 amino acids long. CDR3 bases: TGTGCCAGCAGCGCCCTAGGGAGCGGGGGGAATGAGCAGTTCTTC. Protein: CASSALGSGGNEQFF. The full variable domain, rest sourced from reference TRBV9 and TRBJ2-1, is DSGVTQTPKHLITATGQRVTLRCSPRSGDLSVYWYQQSLDQGLQFLIQYYNGEERAKGNILERFSAQQFPDLHSELNLSSLELGDSALYFCASSALGSGGNEQFFGPGTRLTVL.

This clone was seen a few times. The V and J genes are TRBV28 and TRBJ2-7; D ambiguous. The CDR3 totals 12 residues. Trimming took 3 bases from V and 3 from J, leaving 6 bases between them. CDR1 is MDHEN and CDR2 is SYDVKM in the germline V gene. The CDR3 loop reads CASSFNSYEQYF. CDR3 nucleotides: TGTGCCAGCAGTTTTAACAGCTACGAGCAGTACTTC.

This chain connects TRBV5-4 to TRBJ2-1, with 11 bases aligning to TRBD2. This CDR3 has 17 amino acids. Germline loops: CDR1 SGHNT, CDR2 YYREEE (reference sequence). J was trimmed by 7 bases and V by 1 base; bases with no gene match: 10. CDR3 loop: CASSLTALAGGMNEQFF. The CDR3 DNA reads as TGTGCCAGCAGCTTGACCGCCCTAGCGGGAGGAATGAATGAGCAGTTCTTC.

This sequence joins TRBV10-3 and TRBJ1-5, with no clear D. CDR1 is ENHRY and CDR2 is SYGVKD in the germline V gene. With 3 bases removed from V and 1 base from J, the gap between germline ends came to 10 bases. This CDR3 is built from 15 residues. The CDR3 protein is CAISDLNTSNQPQHF. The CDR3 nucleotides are TGTGCCATCAGTGACCTCAACACCAGCAATCAGCCCCAGCATTTT.

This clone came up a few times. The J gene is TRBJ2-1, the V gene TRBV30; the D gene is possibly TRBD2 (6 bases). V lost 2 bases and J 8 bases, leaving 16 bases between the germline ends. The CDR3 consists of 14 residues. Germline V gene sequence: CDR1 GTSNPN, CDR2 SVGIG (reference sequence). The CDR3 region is CAWSPFGGSDEQFF. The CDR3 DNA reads TGTGCCTGGAGTCCTTTTGGGGGGTCGGATGAGCAGTTCTTC.

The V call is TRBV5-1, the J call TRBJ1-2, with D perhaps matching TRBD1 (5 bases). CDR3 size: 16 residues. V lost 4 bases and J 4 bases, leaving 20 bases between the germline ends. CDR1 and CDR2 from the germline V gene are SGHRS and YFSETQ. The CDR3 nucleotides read TGCGCCAGCAGCACAATCGGCTATAGGGGCGGCTATGGCTACACCTTC. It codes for CASSTIGYRGGYGYTF.

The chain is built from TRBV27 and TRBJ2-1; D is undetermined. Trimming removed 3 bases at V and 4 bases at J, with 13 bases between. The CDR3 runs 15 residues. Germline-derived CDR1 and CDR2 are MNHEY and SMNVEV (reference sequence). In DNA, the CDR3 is TGTGCCAGCAGTTTGGGCCTCCTTTCGTACAATGAGCAGTTCTTC. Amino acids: CASSLGLLSYNEQFF.

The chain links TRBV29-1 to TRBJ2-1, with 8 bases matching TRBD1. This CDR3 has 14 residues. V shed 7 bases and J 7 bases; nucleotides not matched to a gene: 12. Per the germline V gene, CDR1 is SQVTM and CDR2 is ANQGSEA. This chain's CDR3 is CSADLRTGLNEQFF. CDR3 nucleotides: TGCAGCGCAGATCTCCGGACAGGGCTGAATGAGCAGTTCTTC.

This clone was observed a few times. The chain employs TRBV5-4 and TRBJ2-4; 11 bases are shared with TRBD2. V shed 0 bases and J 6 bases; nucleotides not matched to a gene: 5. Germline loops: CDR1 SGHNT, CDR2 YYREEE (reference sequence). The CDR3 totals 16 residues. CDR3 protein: CASSLGILAGANIQYF. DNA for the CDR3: TGTGCCAGCAGCTTGGGAATACTAGCGGGAGCAAACATTCAGTACTTC. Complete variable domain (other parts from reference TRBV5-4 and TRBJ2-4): ETGVTQSPTHLIKTRGQQVTLRCSSQSGHNTVSWYQQALGQGPQFIFQYYREEENGRGNFPPRFSGLQFPNYSSELNVNALELDDSALYLCASSLGILAGANIQYFGAGTRLSVL.

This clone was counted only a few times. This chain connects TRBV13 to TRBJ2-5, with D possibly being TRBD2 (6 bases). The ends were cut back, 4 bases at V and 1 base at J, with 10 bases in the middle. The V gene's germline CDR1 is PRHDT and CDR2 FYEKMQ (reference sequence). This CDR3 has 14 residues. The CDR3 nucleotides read TGTGCCAGCAGCTCAGAGACTAGCCAAGAGACCCAGTACTTC. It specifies CASSSETSQETQYF. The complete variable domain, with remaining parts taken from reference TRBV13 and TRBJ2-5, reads AAGVIQSPRHLIKEKRETATLKCYPIPRHDTVYWYQQGPGQDPQFLISFYEKMQSDKGSIPDRFSAQQFSDYHSELNMSSLELGDSALYFCASSSETSQETQYFGPGTRLLVL.

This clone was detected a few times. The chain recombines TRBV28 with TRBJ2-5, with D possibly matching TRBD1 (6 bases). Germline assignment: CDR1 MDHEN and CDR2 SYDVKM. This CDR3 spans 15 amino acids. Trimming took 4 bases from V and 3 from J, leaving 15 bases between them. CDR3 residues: CASSSAPGHKETQYF. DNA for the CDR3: TGTGCCAGCAGTTCAGCGCCGGGACACAAAGAGACCCAGTACTTC.

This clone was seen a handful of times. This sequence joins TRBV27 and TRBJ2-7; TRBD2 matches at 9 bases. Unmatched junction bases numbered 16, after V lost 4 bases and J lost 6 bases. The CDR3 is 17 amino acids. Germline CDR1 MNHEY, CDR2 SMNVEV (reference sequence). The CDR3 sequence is CASSSQVGGRGGLEQYF. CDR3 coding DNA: TGTGCCAGCAGTTCACAAGTAGGCGGGAGGGGGGGGCTCGAGCAGTACTTC.

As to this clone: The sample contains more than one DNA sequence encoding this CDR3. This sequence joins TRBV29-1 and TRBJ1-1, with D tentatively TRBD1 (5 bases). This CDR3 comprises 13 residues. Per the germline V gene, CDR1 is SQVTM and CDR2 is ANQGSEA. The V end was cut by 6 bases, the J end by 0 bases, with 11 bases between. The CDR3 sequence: CSVGGLMNTEAFF. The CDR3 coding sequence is TGCAGCGTCGGGGGACTGATGAACACTGAAGCTTTCTTT.

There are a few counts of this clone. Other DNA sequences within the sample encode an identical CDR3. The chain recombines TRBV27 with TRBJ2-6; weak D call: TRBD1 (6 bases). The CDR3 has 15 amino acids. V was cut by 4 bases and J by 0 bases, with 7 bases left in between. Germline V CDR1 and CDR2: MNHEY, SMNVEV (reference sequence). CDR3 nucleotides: TGTGCCAGCAGTTCGACAGGCTCTGGGGCCAACGTCCTGACTTTC. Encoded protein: CASSSTGSGANVLTF.

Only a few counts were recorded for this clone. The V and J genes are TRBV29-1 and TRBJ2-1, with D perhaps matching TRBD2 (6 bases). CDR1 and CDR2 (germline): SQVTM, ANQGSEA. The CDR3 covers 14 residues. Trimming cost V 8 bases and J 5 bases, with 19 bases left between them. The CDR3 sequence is CSPGTGDSHNEQFF. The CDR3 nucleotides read TGCAGCCCCGGGACGGGGGATTCACACAATGAGCAGTTCTTC.